Below are 6 T cell receptor beta chains sequenced from a single sample in a study of blood T cells in healthy people across ages. Then a second PCR, running about 6 to 12 cycles, was carried out with a sample-barcoded 5' primer and a J-beta primer mix. One entry per CDR3 protein, called by TCRdb with MiXCR from the 5' RACE reads. The sample holds around 2 million distinct CDR3 sequences, around 42% seen once. Material: blood. The origin of the receptors is a human donor in good health.

On this clonotype itself: The junction does not match germline at one end; this may be a read error. This rearrangement joins TRBV18 to TRBJ2-4; D is unresolved. CDR1 and CDR2 (germline): KGHSH, LQKENI. The CDR3 is 14 residues long. The CDR3 reads CASAPPTPSVIQYF. DNA for the CDR3: TGTGCCAGCGCACCACCTACTCCAAGTGTCATTCAGTACTTC. The entire variable domain, with the rest obtained from reference TRBV18 and TRBJ2-4, is as follows: NAGVMQNPRHLVRRRGQEARLRCSPMKGHSHVYWYRQLPEEGLKFMVYLQKENIIDESGMPKERFSAEFPKEGPSILRIQQVVRGDSAAYFCASAPPTPSVIQYFGAGTRLSVL.

In this sample, this clonotype turned up a few times. This rearrangement joins TRBV7-9 to TRBJ2-3, with 9 nucleotides matching TRBD2. Looked up from germline, CDR1 is SEHNR and CDR2 is FQNEAQ (reference sequence). V was clipped by 3 bases and J by 6 bases; unmatched bases: 4. This CDR3 spans 14 amino acids. The CDR3 DNA reads as TGTGCCAGCAGCTTCTCTAGCGGGGCGGATACGCAGTATTTT. Its protein is CASSFSSGADTQYF.

This clonotype came up a few times. This rearrangement joins TRBV20-1 to TRBJ1-4; 7 bases line up with TRBD1. The J segment lost 8 bases and the V segment lost 6 bases, leaving 9 bases of the junction unmatched. CDR1 DFQATT and CDR2 SNEGSKA come from the germline V gene (reference sequence). This CDR3 contains 13 residues. This CDR3 is CSAHYGTDEKLFF. The CDR3 DNA reads TGCAGTGCCCACTACGGGACAGACGAAAAACTGTTTTTT.

This clonotype was counted between two and nine times. The chain combines TRBV7-2 with TRBJ2-3; no reliable D call. Germline V gene sequence: CDR1 SGHTA, CDR2 FQGNSA. Deletions cut 1 base from V and 6 bases from J, with 8 bases between. CDR3 size: 13 residues. The CDR3 DNA is TGTGCCAGCAGCTTAGTGTTCCTGGATACGCAGTATTTT. Its protein is CASSLVFLDTQYF.

This clonotype was seen a single time. Germline and junction disagree at one end, which may indicate a read error. The chain couples TRBV10-3 to TRBJ1-1; D perhaps matches TRBD1 (6 bases). The CDR3 is 19 amino acids. Germline CDR1 reads ENHRY; CDR2 reads SYGVKD. The CDR3 sequence is CAISEPLKGDRRVNAEAFF. CDR3 sequence (DNA): TGTGCCATCAGTGAGCCCCTGAAGGGGGACCGTAGGGTGAACGCTGAAGCTTTCTTT.

This clonotype occurred a few times. The genes are TRBV24-1 and TRBJ2-1, with TRBD2 matching 9 bases. CDR1 and CDR2 (germline): KGHDR, SFDVKD. The CDR3 runs 15 residues. Trimming at V came to 5 bases and at J to 6 bases, leaving 7 bases not matched to a gene. The CDR3 is CATSGSGGPGNEQFF. The CDR3 nucleotides are TGTGCCACCAGTGGGAGCGGGGGGCCGGGCAATGAGCAGTTCTTC.